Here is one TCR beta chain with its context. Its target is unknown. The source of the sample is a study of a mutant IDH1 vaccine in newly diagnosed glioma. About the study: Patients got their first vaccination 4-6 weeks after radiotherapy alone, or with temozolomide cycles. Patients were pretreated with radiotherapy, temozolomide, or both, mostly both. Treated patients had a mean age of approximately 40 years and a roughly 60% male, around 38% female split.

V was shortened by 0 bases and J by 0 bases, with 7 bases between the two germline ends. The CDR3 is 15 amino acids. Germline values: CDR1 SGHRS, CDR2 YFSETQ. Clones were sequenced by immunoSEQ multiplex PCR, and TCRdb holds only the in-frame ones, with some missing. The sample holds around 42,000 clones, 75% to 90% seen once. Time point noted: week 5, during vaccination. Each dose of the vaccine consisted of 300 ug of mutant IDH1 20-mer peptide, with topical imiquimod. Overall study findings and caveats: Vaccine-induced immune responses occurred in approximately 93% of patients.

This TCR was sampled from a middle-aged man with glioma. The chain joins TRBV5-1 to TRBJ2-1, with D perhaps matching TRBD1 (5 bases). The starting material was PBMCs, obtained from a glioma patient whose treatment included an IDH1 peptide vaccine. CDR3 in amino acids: CASSLDQGSYNEQFF. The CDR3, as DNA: TGCGCCAGCAGCTTGGACCAGGGCTCCTACAATGAGCAGTTCTTC.